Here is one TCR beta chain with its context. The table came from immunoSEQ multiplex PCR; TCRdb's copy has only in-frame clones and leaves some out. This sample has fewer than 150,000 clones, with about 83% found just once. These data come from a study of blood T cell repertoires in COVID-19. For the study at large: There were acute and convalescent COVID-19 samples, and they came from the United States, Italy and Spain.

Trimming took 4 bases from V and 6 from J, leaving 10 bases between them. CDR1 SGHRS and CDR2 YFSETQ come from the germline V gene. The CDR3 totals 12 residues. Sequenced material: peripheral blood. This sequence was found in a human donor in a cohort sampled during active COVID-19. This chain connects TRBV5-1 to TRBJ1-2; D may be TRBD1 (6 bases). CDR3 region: CASSPEGDGYTF. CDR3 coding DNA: TGCGCCAGCAGCCCTGAGGGGGATGGCTACACCTTC.